There are many counts of the clone carrying this T cell receptor (beta chain). Its antigen is as yet unknown. The CDR3 end lies 3 residues beyond the end of the read and is filled in from the germline J gene. Generated by immunoSEQ multiplex PCR, the TCRdb table keeps only in-frame clones and is missing some. There are more than 65,000 clones in the sample, none observed a single time. This specimen comes from a study of T cell clonality in common variable immunodeficiency. Whole-study results and caveats: CVID subjects had higher TCRbeta clonality than healthy controls, most marked in about a third.

Germline V gene sequence: CDR1 GTSNPN, CDR2 SVGIG (reference sequence). The CDR3 covers 14 residues. The V end was cut by 2 bases, the J end by 7 bases, with 14 bases between. This TCR was recovered from a person between 18 and 70 years old in good health. Sequences were obtained from peripheral blood mononuclear cells. The V and J genes are TRBV30 and TRBJ1-4; no firm D call. The CDR3 is CAWSPRGLGEKLFF. The DNA read from the CDR3 is TGTGCCTGGAGTCCCCGGGGTCTGGGTGAAAAA.